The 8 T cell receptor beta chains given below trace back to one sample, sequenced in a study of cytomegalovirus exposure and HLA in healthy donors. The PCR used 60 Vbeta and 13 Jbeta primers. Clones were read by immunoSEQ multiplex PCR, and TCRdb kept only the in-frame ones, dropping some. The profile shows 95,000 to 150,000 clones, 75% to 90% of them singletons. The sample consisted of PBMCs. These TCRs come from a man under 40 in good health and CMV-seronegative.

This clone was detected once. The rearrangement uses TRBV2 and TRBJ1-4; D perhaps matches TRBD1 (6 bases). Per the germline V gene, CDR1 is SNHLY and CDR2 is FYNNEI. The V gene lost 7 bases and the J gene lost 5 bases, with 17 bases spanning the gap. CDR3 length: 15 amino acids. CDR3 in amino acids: CASTQAGQTNEKLFF. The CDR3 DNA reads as TGTGCCAGCACCCAAGCAGGACAGACGAATGAAAAACTGTTTTTT.

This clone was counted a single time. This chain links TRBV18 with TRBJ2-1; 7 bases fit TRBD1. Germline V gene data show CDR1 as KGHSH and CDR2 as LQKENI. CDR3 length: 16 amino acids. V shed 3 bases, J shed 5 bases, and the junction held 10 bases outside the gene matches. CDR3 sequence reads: CASSPLTGNSNNEQFF. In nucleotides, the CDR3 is TGTGCCAGCTCACCTCTGACAGGGAATAGCAACAATGAGCAGTTCTTC.

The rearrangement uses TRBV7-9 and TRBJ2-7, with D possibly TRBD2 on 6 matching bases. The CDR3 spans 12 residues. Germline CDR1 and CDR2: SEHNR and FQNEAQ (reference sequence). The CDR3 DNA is TGTGCAGCGGAGGGAGTTGACTACGAGCAGTACTTC. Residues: CAAEGVDYEQYF.

The chain's CDR3 is CASSPGPPSDEQYF. CDR3 sequence (DNA): TGTGCCAGCTCACCGGGACCGCCTAGCGACGAGCAGTACTTC. This chain connects TRBV18 to TRBJ2-7; D might be TRBD2 (6 bases). This CDR3 is built from 14 residues. The ends were cut back, 3 bases at V and 5 bases at J, with 14 bases in the middle. Per the germline V gene, CDR1 is KGHSH and CDR2 is LQKENI.

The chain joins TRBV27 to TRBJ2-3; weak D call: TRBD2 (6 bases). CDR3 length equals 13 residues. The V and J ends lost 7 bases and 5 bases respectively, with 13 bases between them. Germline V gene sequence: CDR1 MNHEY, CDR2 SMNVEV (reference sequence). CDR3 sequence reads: CASIRLGGDTQYF. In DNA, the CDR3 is TGTGCCAGCATCCGGCTCGGGGGAGATACGCAGTATTTT.

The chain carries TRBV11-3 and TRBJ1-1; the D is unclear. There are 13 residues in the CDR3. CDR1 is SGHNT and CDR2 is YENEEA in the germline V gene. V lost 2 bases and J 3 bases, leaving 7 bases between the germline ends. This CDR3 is CASSLNLDTEAFF. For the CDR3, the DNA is TGTGCCAGCAGCTTAAATCTTGACACTGAAGCTTTCTTT.

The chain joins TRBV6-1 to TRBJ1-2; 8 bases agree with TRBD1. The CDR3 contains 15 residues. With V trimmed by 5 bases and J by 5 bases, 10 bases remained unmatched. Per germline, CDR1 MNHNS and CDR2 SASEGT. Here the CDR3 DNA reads TGTGCCAGCAGTAATACAGGGGGGGTCCCTTATGGCTACACCTTC. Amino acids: CASSNTGGVPYGYTF.

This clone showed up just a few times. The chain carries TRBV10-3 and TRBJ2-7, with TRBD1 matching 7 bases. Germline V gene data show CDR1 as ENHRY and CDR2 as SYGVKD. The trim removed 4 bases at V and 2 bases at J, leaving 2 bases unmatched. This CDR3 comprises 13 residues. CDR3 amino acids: CAISGGQTYEQYF. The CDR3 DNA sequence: TGTGCCATCAGTGGGGGACAGACCTACGAGCAGTACTTC.